Each of the 5 T cell receptor beta chains below was sequenced from the same sample in a study of T cells in Graves' hyperthyroidism and ophthalmopathy. Amplification yielded TCR beta CDR3 regions, with RNA transcripts as the source. First-round RT-PCR of the TCR CDR3 relied on the HTBI primer set. Via MiXCR, TCRdb re-called the multiplex PCR reads, giving one row per CDR3 protein. The sample contains about 520,000 distinct CDR3 sequences, 24% of which appear only once. The sequenced sample was blood. The receptors come from a woman in her 30s with Graves' ophthalmopathy.

In this sample, this clonotype turned up many times. J is TRBJ1-3 and V is TRBV20-1; D uncertain. The CDR3 runs to 14 residues. V dropped 6 bases and J dropped 0 bases, with 12 bases sitting between them. CDR1 and CDR2 from the germline V gene are DFQATT and SNEGSKA (reference sequence). The CDR3 DNA is TGCAGTGCACAAACAACGAGCTCTGGAAACACCATATATTTT. Translation gives CSAQTTSSGNTIYF.

The chain couples TRBV30 to TRBJ2-4; D gene uncertain. Germline V gives CDR1 GTSNPN, CDR2 SVGIG (reference sequence). V lost 5 bases, J lost 7 bases, and 15 bases lay in between. This CDR3 region has 13 residues. This CDR3 reads CAWDFAVGNIQYF. For the CDR3, the DNA is TGTGCCTGGGATTTCGCGGTGGGGAACATTCAGTACTTC.

At least ten counts were recorded for this clonotype. This chain joins TRBV5-1 and TRBJ2-7; TRBD1 aligns across 7 bases. V was clipped by 4 bases and J by 2 bases; unmatched bases: 6. The CDR3 runs 14 residues. Germline values: CDR1 SGHRS, CDR2 YFSETQ. CDR3 loop: CASSRDREAYEQYF. DNA of the CDR3: TGCGCCAGCAGCCGTGACAGGGAAGCCTACGAGCAGTACTTC. Variable domain in full (rest from reference TRBV5-1 and TRBJ2-7): KAGVTQTPRYLIKTRGQQVTLSCSPISGHRSVSWYQQTPGQGLQFLFEYFSETQRNKGNFPGRFSGRQFSNSRSEMNVSTLELGDSALYLCASSRDREAYEQYFGPGTRLTVT.

This chain connects TRBV9 to TRBJ2-5; D gene ambiguous. CDR1 and CDR2 from the germline V gene are SGDLS and YYNGEE. The CDR3 contains 14 residues. The germline V and J ends were trimmed by 3 bases and 2 bases, with 11 bases remaining between them. CDR3 sequence: CASSARASQETQYF. The CDR3 region has the DNA TGTGCCAGCAGCGCGAGAGCCAGTCAAGAGACCCAGTACTTC.

This clonotype was seen at least ten times. The CDR3 region has the DNA TGTGCCAGCAGTTTTGGTCCAGGGAACACCGGGGAGCTGTTTTTT. Encoded protein: CASSFGPGNTGELFF. The J gene is TRBJ2-2, the V gene TRBV12-3 or TRBV12-4; no firm D call. The CDR3 is 15 amino acids. V lost 3 bases and J lost 1, with 9 bases in between.